The next 10 T cell receptor beta chains were all read from a single sample in a study of cytomegalovirus exposure and HLA in healthy donors. 13 Jbeta primers and 60 Vbeta primers were used for the PCR. Only in-frame clones appear in the TCRdb table, and some are missing; sequencing was by immunoSEQ multiplex PCR. The table lists 150,000 or so clones, roughly four fifths of them singletons, with roughly 4.4% in the top ten. Source material: PBMCs. The receptor source for this set is a woman aged 18-30 years in good health and CMV-seropositive.

The chain uses TRBV2 and TRBJ2-2, with 7 bases identical to TRBD1. The V gene's germline CDR1 is SNHLY and CDR2 FYNNEI. There are 14 residues in the CDR3. The junction had 5 bases not matched to a gene; V was cut back by 6 bases and J by 4 bases. The CDR3 DNA sequence: TGTGCCAGCAGAGGGGGCCTCAGCACCGGGGAGCTGTTTTTT. Its translation: CASRGGLSTGELFF. Complete variable domain (other parts from reference TRBV2 and TRBJ2-2): EPEVTQTPSHQVTQMGQEVILRCVPISNHLYFYWYRQILGQKVEFLVSFYNNEISEKSEIFDDQFSVERPDGSNFTLKIRSTKLEDSAMYFCASRGGLSTGELFFGEGSRLTVL.

This rearrangement joins TRBV7-2 to TRBJ2-2; TRBD1 matches at 7 bases. Germline V gene sequence: CDR1 SGHTA, CDR2 FQGNSA. V lost 4 bases to trimming and J lost 2 bases; unmatched junction nucleotides: 4. The CDR3 extends over 15 amino acids. This CDR3 reads CASSSRTGNTGELFF. CDR3 bases: TGTGCCAGCAGCTCTCGGACAGGAAACACCGGGGAGCTGTTTTTT.

The chain uses TRBV18 and TRBJ1-3; D possibly corresponds to TRBD1 (5 bases). The CDR3 runs to 13 residues. CDR1 is KGHSH and CDR2 is LQKENI in the germline V gene. Between the trimmed V and J ends, which lost 3 bases and 5 bases, there was a span of 8 bases. CDR3: CASSPQGRNTIYF. The CDR3 nucleotides are TGTGCCAGCTCACCTCAGGGAAGAAACACCATATATTTT.

The rearrangement uses TRBV30 and TRBJ2-2; TRBD1 matches 8 bases. With 1 base clipped from V and 5 bases from J, the junction kept 0 bases outside the gene matches. The CDR3 runs 13 residues. Germline CDR1 and CDR2: GTSNPN and SVGIG (reference sequence). The chain's CDR3 is CAWSDRGTGELFF. The DNA for the CDR3 is TGTGCCTGGAGTGACAGGGGGACCGGGGAGCTGTTTTTT.

CDR3 bases: TGTGCCAGCAGGGACATAGGACCTAGCACAGATACGCAGTATTTT. Translating gives CASRDIGPSTDTQYF. V usage is TRBV2 and J usage is TRBJ2-3, with D maybe TRBD1 (5 bases). The CDR3 spans 15 residues. CDR1 and CDR2 (germline): SNHLY, FYNNEI. Trimming stripped 6 bases from V and 0 bases from J, with 13 bases between.

V and J are TRBV27 and TRBJ1-2; D remains unclear. The CDR3 loop spans 18 amino acids. V shed 6 bases and J shed 4 bases, with 27 bases lying between them. CDR1 and CDR2 (germline): MNHEY, SMNVEV (reference sequence). The CDR3 bases are TGTGCCAGCAGCCCCGCAGATCGGGGAAGGGTCAACCTCTATGGCTACACCTTC. Translation: CASSPADRGRVNLYGYTF.

The chain has TRBV29-1 and TRBJ2-1, with TRBD2 identical over 10 bases. V lost 1 base to trimming and J lost 16 bases; unmatched junction nucleotides: 16. Germline values: CDR1 SQVTM, CDR2 ANQGSEA. This CDR3 contains 15 residues. This CDR3 reads CSVEGSDSGGLRKFF. The CDR3 DNA follows: TGCAGCGTTGAAGGCTCCGATAGCGGGGGGCTTCGAAAATTCTTC.

The chain is built from TRBV13 and TRBJ1-3, with 7 bases fitting TRBD1. Per the germline V gene, CDR1 is PRHDT and CDR2 is FYEKMQ (reference sequence). There are 15 residues in the CDR3. Trimming took 5 bases from V and 2 from J; bases not matched to a gene: 6. This CDR3 reads CASSRRDSPGNTIYF. DNA of the CDR3: TGTGCCAGCAGCAGACGGGACAGCCCTGGAAACACCATATATTTT.

This chain joins TRBV28 and TRBJ1-2; D unclear. CDR1 is MDHEN, CDR2 SYDVKM, per germline. The CDR3 length is 12 residues. V was cut by 10 bases and J by 1 base, with 10 bases left in between. CDR3 DNA: TGTGCCACCCAAGCGAGTAACTATGGCTACACCTTC. Protein product: CATQASNYGYTF.

The chain combines TRBV4-3 with TRBJ2-7, with TRBD1 as a possible D gene (6 bases). The CDR3 totals 14 residues. Trimming removed 4 bases at V and 1 base at J, with 11 bases between. Per germline, CDR1 LGHNA and CDR2 YSLEER. This CDR3 reads CASSPWTASYEQYF. The CDR3 DNA reads TGCGCCAGCAGCCCATGGACAGCATCCTACGAGCAGTACTTC.